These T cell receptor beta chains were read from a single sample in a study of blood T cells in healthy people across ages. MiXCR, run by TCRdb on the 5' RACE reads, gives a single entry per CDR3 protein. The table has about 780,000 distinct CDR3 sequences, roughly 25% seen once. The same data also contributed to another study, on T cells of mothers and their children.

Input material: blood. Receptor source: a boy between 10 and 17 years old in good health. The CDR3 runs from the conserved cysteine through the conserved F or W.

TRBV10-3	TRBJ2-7	CAIKDVTYEQYF
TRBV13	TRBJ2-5	CASSLGSYQETQYF
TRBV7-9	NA	CASSMTWLAGGRSSYEQYF
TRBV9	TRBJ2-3	CASSFSGGPPNTQYF
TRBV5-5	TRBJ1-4	CASSLQQGLREKLFF
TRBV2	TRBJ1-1	CASIMRGVANTEAFF
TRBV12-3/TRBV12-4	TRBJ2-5	CASSSNREQGTQYF
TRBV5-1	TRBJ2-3	CASSSSQTYPDTQYF
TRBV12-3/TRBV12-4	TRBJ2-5	CASRLAGAETQYF
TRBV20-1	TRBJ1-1	CSARDRVNYEAFF
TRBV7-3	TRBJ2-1	CASSKKTGGGEQFF
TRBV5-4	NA	CASSWISRPYEQYF
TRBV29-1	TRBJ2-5	CSVRRGQETQYF
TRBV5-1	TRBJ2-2	CASSPLGERNTGELFF
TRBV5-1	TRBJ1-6	CASSSSAAFGNSPLHF
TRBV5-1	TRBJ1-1	CASSLEGVQNTEAFF
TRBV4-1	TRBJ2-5	CASSQEFGLAGGQETQYF
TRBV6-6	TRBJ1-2	CASSLRDRVHGYTF
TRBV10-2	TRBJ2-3	CASRDGGGSTDTQYF
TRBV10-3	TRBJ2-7	CAISDWREQYF
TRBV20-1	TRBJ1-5	CSATVGGSETGPQHF
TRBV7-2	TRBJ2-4	CASSLATGGVIQYF
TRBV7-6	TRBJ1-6	CASSLSGANSPLHF
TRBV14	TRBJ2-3	CASSEVTDTQYF
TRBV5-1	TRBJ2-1	CASGRDYLYNEQFF
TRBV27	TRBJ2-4	CASSPRLAQHQNIQYF
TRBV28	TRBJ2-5	CAASAGPLGETQYF